This section outlines one TCR beta chain sequence together with its context. Germline V gene data show CDR1 as SQVTM and CDR2 as ANQGSEA. V lost 6 bases, J lost 5 bases, and 11 bases stayed unmatched. The CDR3 loop spans 14 amino acids. TCRdb keeps only in-frame clones here, not all; method: immunoSEQ multiplex PCR. Here the sample spans about 71,000 clones, 85% being singletons. These data come from a study of blood T cell repertoires in COVID-19. In the study overall: The United States, Italy and Spain were the sources of the acute and convalescent COVID-19 samples. PBMCs, B-cell-depleted T cells, or T cells were the source of the cDNA or gDNA that made up the material.

The sequence was collected from a man aged 80 or over with acute or convalescent COVID-19. Material: peripheral blood. V usage is TRBV29-1 and J usage is TRBJ2-3; 7 bases align to TRBD1. The CDR3 nucleotides read TGCAGCGTAGGGACAGCCGACCGGGGAGATACGCAGTATTTT. This encodes CSVGTADRGDTQYF.